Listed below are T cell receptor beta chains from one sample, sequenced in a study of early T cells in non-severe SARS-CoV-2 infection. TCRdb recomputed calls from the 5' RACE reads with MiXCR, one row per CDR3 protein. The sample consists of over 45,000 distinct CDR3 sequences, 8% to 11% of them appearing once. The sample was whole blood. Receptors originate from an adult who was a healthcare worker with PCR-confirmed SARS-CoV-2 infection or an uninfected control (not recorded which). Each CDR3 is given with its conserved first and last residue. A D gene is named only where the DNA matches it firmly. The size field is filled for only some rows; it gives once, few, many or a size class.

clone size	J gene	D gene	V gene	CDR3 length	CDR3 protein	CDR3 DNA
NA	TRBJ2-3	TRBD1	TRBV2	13	CASSVQGTNTQYF	TGTGCCAGCAGTGTACAGGGGACGAATACGCAGTATTTT
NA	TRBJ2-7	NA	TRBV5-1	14	CASSRDTGFYEQYF	TGCGCCAGCAGCCGGGACACAGGATTTTACGAGCAGTACTTC
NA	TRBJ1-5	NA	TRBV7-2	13	CASSLGGSQPQHF	TGTGCCAGCAGCTTAGGGGGGTCTCAGCCCCAGCATTTT
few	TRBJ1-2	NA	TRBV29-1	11	CSVGGFRGYTF	TGCAGCGTTGGGGGCTTTCGTGGCTACACCTTC
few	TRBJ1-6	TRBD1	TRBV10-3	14	CAISGTGRNSPLHF	TGTGCCATCTCCGGGACAGGGCGTAATTCACCCCTCCACTTT
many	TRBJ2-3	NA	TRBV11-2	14	CASSFHGTTDTQYF	TGTGCCAGCAGCTTTCATGGGACCACAGATACGCAGTATTTT
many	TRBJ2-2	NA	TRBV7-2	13	CASSFTWTGELFF	TGTGCCAGCAGCTTCACTTGGACCGGGGAGCTGTTTTTT
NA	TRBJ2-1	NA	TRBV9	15	CASSVATPPSGEQFF	TGTGCCAGCAGCGTAGCGACCCCCCCTTCCGGTGAGCAGTTCTTC
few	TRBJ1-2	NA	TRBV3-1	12	CASSPTTYGYTF	TGTGCCAGCAGCCCTACCACTTATGGCTACACCTTC
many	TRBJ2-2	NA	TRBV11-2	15	CASSPSVRRGGELFF	TGTGCCAGCAGCCCCAGCGTCCGTCGTGGCGGGGAGCTGTTTTTT
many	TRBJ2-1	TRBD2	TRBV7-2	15	CASSIGTSWYNEQFF	TGTGCCAGCAGCATCGGGACTAGCTGGTACAATGAGCAGTTCTTC
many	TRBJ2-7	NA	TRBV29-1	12	CSVEGGSGEQYF	TGCAGCGTCGAGGGGGGGTCAGGGGAGCAGTACTTC
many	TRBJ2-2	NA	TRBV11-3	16	CASSLDLGSNTGELFF	TGTGCCAGCAGCTTAGATCTGGGCTCGAACACCGGGGAGCTGTTTTTT
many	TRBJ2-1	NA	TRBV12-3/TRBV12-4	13	CASSPSRAVEQFF	TGTGCCAGCAGCCCCTCCCGAGCCGTAGAGCAGTTCTTC
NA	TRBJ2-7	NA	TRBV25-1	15	CASSPTFGVRNEQYF	TGTGCCAGCAGTCCGACTTTCGGGGTAAGGAACGAGCAGTACTTC
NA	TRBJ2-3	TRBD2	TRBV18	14	CASSPESSGSTQYF	TGTGCCAGCTCACCAGAGTCTAGCGGGAGCACGCAGTATTTT
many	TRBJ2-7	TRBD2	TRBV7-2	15	CASSLVGLGSYEQYF	TGTGCCAGCAGCTTAGTGGGACTAGGGTCTTACGAGCAGTACTTC
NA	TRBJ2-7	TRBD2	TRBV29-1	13	CSVLAGGPREQYF	TGCAGCGTGTTAGCGGGAGGCCCACGGGAGCAGTACTTC
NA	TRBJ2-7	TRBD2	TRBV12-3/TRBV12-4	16	CASSSGPPGLAYEQYF	TGTGCCAGCAGTTCCGGACCCCCGGGACTAGCCTACGAGCAGTACTTC
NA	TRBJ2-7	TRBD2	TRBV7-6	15	CASSTSGSSKYEQYF	TGTGCCAGCAGTACTAGCGGGAGTTCGAAATACGAGCAGTACTTC
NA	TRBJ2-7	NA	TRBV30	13	CAWSLIGSYEQYF	TGTGCCTGGAGTCTAATAGGCTCTTACGAGCAGTACTTC
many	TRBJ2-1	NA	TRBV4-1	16	CASSQVDLISYNEQFF	TGCGCCAGCAGCCAAGTGGACTTAATATCCTACAATGAGCAGTTCTTC
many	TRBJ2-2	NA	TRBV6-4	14	CASSELGNTGELFF	TGTGCCAGCAGTGAGTTAGGGAACACCGGGGAGCTGTTTTTT
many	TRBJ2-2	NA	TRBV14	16	CASSQPLAVNTGELFF	TGTGCCAGCAGCCAACCACTAGCAGTGAACACCGGGGAGCTGTTTTTT
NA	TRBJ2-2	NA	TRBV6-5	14	CASSETANTGELFF	TGTGCCAGCTCGGAGACAGCGAACACCGGGGAGCTGTTTTTT
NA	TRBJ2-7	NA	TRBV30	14	CAWSEDSQAYEQYF	TGTGCCTGGAGTGAAGACAGTCAAGCCTACGAGCAGTACTTC
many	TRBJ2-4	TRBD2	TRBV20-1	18	CSASLVPSGSLAKNIQYF	TGCAGTGCTAGTTTGGTGCCTAGCGGGAGCCTAGCCAAAAACATTCAGTACTTC
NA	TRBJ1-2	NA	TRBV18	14	CASSPSTSTYGYTF	TGTGCCAGCTCACCATCTACATCAACCTATGGCTACACCTTC
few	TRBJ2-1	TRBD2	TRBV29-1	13	CGTRGTSLDEQFF	TGCGGTACCCGCGGGACTAGTCTGGATGAGCAGTTCTTC
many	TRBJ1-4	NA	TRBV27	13	CASSPLDSGKLFF	TGTGCCAGCAGTCCCCTGGACAGCGGAAAACTGTTTTTT
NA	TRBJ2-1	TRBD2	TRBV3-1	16	CASSQAGLAGAVEQFF	TGTGCCAGCAGCCAAGCCGGACTAGCGGGAGCTGTTGAGCAGTTCTTC
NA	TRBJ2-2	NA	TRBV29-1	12	CSVEGGTGELFF	TGCAGCGTTGAAGGTGGCACCGGGGAGCTGTTTTTT
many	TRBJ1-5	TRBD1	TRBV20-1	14	CSAPSDRADGPQHF	TGCAGTGCCCCATCGGACAGGGCGGATGGGCCCCAGCATTTT
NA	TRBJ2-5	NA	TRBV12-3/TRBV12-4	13	CASSLLPGETQYF	TGTGCCAGCAGTTTACTCCCCGGAGAGACCCAGTACTTC
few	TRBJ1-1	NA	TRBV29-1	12	CSARLGTVEAFF	TGCAGCGCTCGCTTAGGGACCGTCGAAGCTTTCTTT
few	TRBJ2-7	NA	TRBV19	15	CASRPTGKESYEQYF	TGTGCCAGTAGGCCGACCGGGAAAGAGTCCTACGAGCAGTACTTC
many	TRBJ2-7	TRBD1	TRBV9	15	CASSVAGTGDYEQYF	TGTGCCAGCAGCGTAGCAGGGACAGGTGACTACGAGCAGTACTTC
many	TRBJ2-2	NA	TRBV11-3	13	CASSFSVAGELFF	TGTGCCAGCAGCTTCTCGGTGGCCGGGGAGCTGTTTTTT
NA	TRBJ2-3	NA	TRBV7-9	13	CASSFVGADTQYF	TGTGCCAGCAGCTTTGTTGGGGCAGATACGCAGTATTTT
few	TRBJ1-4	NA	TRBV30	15	CAWSDERTRNEKLFF	TGTGCCTGGAGCGACGAGAGGACGAGAAATGAAAAACTGTTTTTT
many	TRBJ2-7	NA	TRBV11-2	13	CASSFTSRHEQYF	TGTGCCAGCAGCTTCACTAGTAGGCACGAGCAGTACTTC